Shown below are 4 T cell receptor beta chains from a single sample sequenced in a study of beta chain features in type 1 diabetes. Of the isolated RNA, all was reverse transcribed, and so the sequenced material was expressed TCRB transcripts. Sequenced by immunoSEQ multiplex PCR; TCRdb stores in-frame clones only, minus some. The sample holds about half a million clones, roughly an eighth seen once. The sequencing sample was made of naive CD4+ T cells from blood. The receptors were gathered from a woman between 18 and 29 years old in good health.

V is TRBV14 and J is TRBJ1-5; D ambiguous. Trimming removed 3 bases from V and 7 bases from J, with 10 bases in between. The germline CDR1 and CDR2 sequences are SGHDN and FVKESK. The CDR3 has 13 amino acids. The CDR3 nucleotides are TGTGCCAGCAGCCAGGATCAGCGACAGCCCCAGCATTTT. Translating gives CASSQDQRQPQHF.

The chain links TRBV4-2 to TRBJ2-7; 8 nucleotides line up with TRBD2. The CDR3 loop spans 14 amino acids. The V gene's germline CDR1 is LGHNA and CDR2 YNFKEQ. Trimming removed 1 base from V and 6 bases from J; junction bases left unmatched: 5. This CDR3 is CASSQAFGTSEQYF. In DNA, the CDR3 is TGTGCCAGCAGCCAAGCCTTTGGGACTAGCGAGCAGTACTTC.

The V and J genes are TRBV4-3 and TRBJ2-1; TRBD2 agrees at 8 bases. The CDR3 length is 16 residues. The V and J ends lost 0 bases and 4 bases, in that order; junction bases with no gene match: 5. Germline loops: CDR1 LGHNA, CDR2 YSLEER. The CDR3 loop is CASSQEAGAGYNEQFF. The CDR3 DNA reads as TGCGCCAGCAGCCAAGAAGCGGGAGCTGGTTACAATGAGCAGTTCTTC.

This clone was counted only a few times. The genes are TRBV7-9 and TRBJ2-1; D is perhaps TRBD2 (6 bases). The ends were cut back, 1 base at V and 1 base at J, with 8 bases in the middle. The CDR3 runs to 15 residues. Germline assignment: CDR1 SEHNR and CDR2 FQNEAQ (reference sequence). The CDR3 nucleotides are TGTGCCAGCAGCTTAGGGGGAGGTTCCTACAATGAGCAGTTCTTC. Encoded protein: CASSLGGGSYNEQFF.